This is a list of T cell receptor beta chains from one sample in a study of T cell responses to AZD1222 COVID-19 vaccine. Generated by immunoSEQ multiplex PCR, the TCRdb table keeps only in-frame clones and is missing some. Here the sample spans about 150,000 clones, about 86% being singletons. The material was peripheral blood, obtained 28 days after the second AZD1222 dose. The receptors stem from an adult who received the AZD1222 COVID-19 vaccine. The CDR3 runs from the conserved cysteine through the conserved F or W. The D gene is left open where the match is weak. Rows may omit the clone size; those that give it use once, few, many or a size class.

cdr3_nt: TGTGCCAGCTCACCAGCGGGCGACAGGGCCGATCAGCCCCAGCATTTT
cdr3_aa: CASSPAGDRADQPQHF
j_call: TRBJ1-5
clone_size: once
d_call: TRBD1
v_call: TRBV18

cdr3_nt: TGTGCCAGCAGTGAACCCGGGACAGCCCACAATGAGCAGTTCTTC
cdr3_aa: CASSEPGTAHNEQFF
j_call: TRBJ2-1
clone_size: NA
d_call: TRBD1
v_call: TRBV25-1

cdr3_nt: TGCGCCAGCAGCCAAGAGAGTTCGTCAGATACGCAGTATTTT
cdr3_aa: CASSQESSSDTQYF
j_call: TRBJ2-3
clone_size: NA
d_call: NA
v_call: TRBV4-1

cdr3_nt: TGTGCCAGCAGCCGAAGCCGGGACAGGGACGAAAAACTGTTTTTT
cdr3_aa: CASSRSRDRDEKLFF
j_call: TRBJ1-4
clone_size: NA
d_call: TRBD1
v_call: TRBV6-5

cdr3_nt: TGTGCCAGCAGTTCCCCGGGTGGGAGGGTATTTGAGCAGTTCTTC
cdr3_aa: CASSSPGGRVFEQFF
j_call: TRBJ2-1
clone_size: NA
d_call: TRBD2
v_call: TRBV28

cdr3_nt: TGTGCCTGGAGTACGGCAGTATCTTCACCCCTCCACTTT
cdr3_aa: CAWSTAVSSPLHF
j_call: TRBJ1-6
clone_size: NA
d_call: NA
v_call: TRBV30

cdr3_nt: TGTGCCAGCAGTGAAGTAAGGATGTATAATTCACCCCTCCACTTT
cdr3_aa: CASSEVRMYNSPLHF
j_call: TRBJ1-6
clone_size: NA
d_call: NA
v_call: TRBV2

cdr3_nt: TGTGCCAGCAGCAACGACGCGCTCTCCTACAATGAGCAGTTCTTC
cdr3_aa: CASSNDALSYNEQFF
j_call: TRBJ2-1
clone_size: NA
d_call: NA
v_call: TRBV3-1/TRBV3-2

cdr3_nt: TGCGCCAGCAGCTTGGGCCCGCAGGGAAACACCATATATTTT
cdr3_aa: CASSLGPQGNTIYF
j_call: TRBJ1-3
clone_size: few
d_call: NA
v_call: TRBV5-1

cdr3_nt: TGTGCCAGCTCACCACCGTTTGCGGGCCGGGAGCTGTTTTTT
cdr3_aa: CASSPPFAGRELFF
j_call: TRBJ2-2
clone_size: few
d_call: NA
v_call: TRBV18

cdr3_nt: TGTGCCAGTACCATTCTTTCCGGAGTGGATGGGCTTACCGGGGAGCTGTTTTTT
cdr3_aa: CASTILSGVDGLTGELFF
j_call: TRBJ2-2
clone_size: NA
d_call: NA
v_call: TRBV19

cdr3_nt: TGTGCCAGCAGCCACCCGGGAGGGGCTAACAATCAGCCCCAGCATTTT
cdr3_aa: CASSHPGGANNQPQHF
j_call: TRBJ1-5
clone_size: once
d_call: NA
v_call: TRBV21-1

cdr3_nt: TGTGCCAGCAGCCCCGGGGGCTCCTACGAGCAGTACTTC
cdr3_aa: CASSPGGSYEQYF
j_call: TRBJ2-7
clone_size: NA
d_call: NA
v_call: TRBV5-6

cdr3_nt: TGTGCCAGCAGTTACTCGAGGGGAGGGACTGAAGCTTTCTTT
cdr3_aa: CASSYSRGGTEAFF
j_call: TRBJ1-1
clone_size: NA
d_call: NA
v_call: TRBV6-5

cdr3_nt: TGTGCCAGCAGTTTTTTGGGGGGGCCGGGAGAGACCCAGTACTTC
cdr3_aa: CASSFLGGPGETQYF
j_call: TRBJ2-5
clone_size: NA
d_call: NA
v_call: TRBV28

cdr3_nt: TGTGCCACCTCCCCCCTCCCCGGCAATGAGCAGTTCTTC
cdr3_aa: CATSPLPGNEQFF
j_call: TRBJ2-1
clone_size: NA
d_call: NA
v_call: TRBV2

cdr3_nt: TGTGCCAGCAGCGTAGCGGGAGGGAGGGGCCAAGAGACCCAGTACTTC
cdr3_aa: CASSVAGGRGQETQYF
j_call: TRBJ2-5
clone_size: NA
d_call: TRBD2
v_call: TRBV9

cdr3_nt: TGTGCCAGCAGTCCGACGGACAGGGGGCGTGACTATGGCTACACCTTC
cdr3_aa: CASSPTDRGRDYGYTF
j_call: TRBJ1-2
clone_size: NA
d_call: TRBD1
v_call: TRBV27

cdr3_nt: TGTGCCAGCTCACCTTTTGGATCGAGAGACACTGAAGCTTTCTTT
cdr3_aa: CASSPFGSRDTEAFF
j_call: TRBJ1-1
clone_size: NA
d_call: NA
v_call: TRBV18

cdr3_nt: TGTGCCAGCAGTTATTCTGGGAACGTAGATGAGCAGTTCTTC
cdr3_aa: CASSYSGNVDEQFF
j_call: TRBJ2-1
clone_size: NA
d_call: NA
v_call: TRBV6-6

cdr3_nt: TGCGCCAGCAGCTTGCGAGAATACAATGAGCAGTTCTTC
cdr3_aa: CASSLREYNEQFF
j_call: TRBJ2-1
clone_size: NA
d_call: NA
v_call: TRBV5-1

cdr3_nt: TGTGCCAGCAGCTCCCTACGGGACGGGGAGACCCAGTACTTC
cdr3_aa: CASSSLRDGETQYF
j_call: TRBJ2-5
clone_size: NA
d_call: NA
v_call: TRBV11-3

cdr3_nt: TGTGCCAGCACCGACCGACTAGCGGGCCACTACGAGCAGTACTTC
cdr3_aa: CASTDRLAGHYEQYF
j_call: TRBJ2-7
clone_size: once
d_call: TRBD2
v_call: TRBV3-1/TRBV3-2

cdr3_nt: TGTGCCAGCAGCTCAAAAGCGGGACGGGCCAATGAGCAGTTCTTC
cdr3_aa: CASSSKAGRANEQFF
j_call: TRBJ2-1
clone_size: few
d_call: TRBD2
v_call: TRBV7-9

cdr3_nt: TGTGCCAGCAGCGCGAGGAATTCACCCCTCCACTTT
cdr3_aa: CASSARNSPLHF
j_call: TRBJ1-6
clone_size: NA
d_call: NA
v_call: TRBV9

cdr3_nt: TGTGCCAGCACCCTGCTGGGAACTGAAGCTTTCTTT
cdr3_aa: CASTLLGTEAFF
j_call: TRBJ1-1
clone_size: NA
d_call: NA
v_call: TRBV28

cdr3_nt: TGTGCCAGCAGCCGGGACAGGAAGGGCGAAGCTTTCTTT
cdr3_aa: CASSRDRKGEAFF
j_call: TRBJ1-1
clone_size: NA
d_call: TRBD1
v_call: TRBV7-9

cdr3_nt: TGTGCCAGCAGCGGGGGACCTCTGAGGAGTGAAGCTTTCTTT
cdr3_aa: CASSGGPLRSEAFF
j_call: TRBJ1-1
clone_size: once
d_call: NA
v_call: TRBV9

cdr3_nt: TGTGCCAGCAGCCAAGGGTTAGCGGGGGGATTCTACGAGCAGTACTTC
cdr3_aa: CASSQGLAGGFYEQYF
j_call: TRBJ2-7
clone_size: NA
d_call: TRBD2
v_call: TRBV3-1/TRBV3-2

cdr3_nt: TGTGCCAGCAGTGACAGGAGGGCTAAGCCTGGGGAGCAGTTCTTC
cdr3_aa: CASSDRRAKPGEQFF
j_call: TRBJ2-1
clone_size: NA
d_call: NA
v_call: TRBV6-4

cdr3_nt: TGTGCCAGCAGCGGAAACGCAGATACGCAGTATTTT
cdr3_aa: CASSGNADTQYF
j_call: TRBJ2-3
clone_size: NA
d_call: NA
v_call: TRBV3-1/TRBV3-2

cdr3_nt: TGCAGCGTTGAAGGGTCTGAGGGAGTAGCCAAAAACATTCAGTACTTC
cdr3_aa: CSVEGSEGVAKNIQYF
j_call: TRBJ2-4
clone_size: NA
d_call: NA
v_call: TRBV29-1

cdr3_nt: TGTGCCAGTGTTAGCGAGTACAATGAGCAGTTCTTC
cdr3_aa: CASVSEYNEQFF
j_call: TRBJ2-1
clone_size: NA
d_call: NA
v_call: TRBV12-3/TRBV12-4